What follows is one TCR beta chain and its context. The CDR3 totals 15 residues. The ends were cut back, 3 bases at V and 5 bases at J, with 13 bases in the middle. The method was immunoSEQ multiplex PCR; TCRdb's version includes in-frame clones alone and lacks a portion of them. The table includes a few hundred thousand clones, roughly four fifths detected once. The data stem from a study of blood T cell repertoires in COVID-19. Background on the study: Whether acute or convalescent, the COVID-19 samples came from the United States, Italy and Spain.

Within 2 weeks of study entry, exposed participants had contacted a PCR-confirmed or clinician-diagnosed COVID-19 case. This sequence originates from a man aged 35 to 55 who had been exposed to COVID-19. This chain uses TRBV6-7 with TRBJ1-4; D unclear. TRBV6-7 is known as an ORF, though its function is uncertain. The sample consisted of PBMCs or T cells enriched from blood (not recorded which). CDR3 nucleotides: TGTGCCAGCAGTTATAATGAGAGAAGCAATGAAAAACTGTTTTTT. Protein sequence: CASSYNERSNEKLFF.